The 27 T cell receptor beta chains below were found in one sample sequenced in a study of shared clonotypes between healthy human individuals. Naive CD8 cells comprised CD45RO-negative, CCR7-positively selected cells, excluding terminally differentiated effector memory CD45RA+ cells. TCRdb keeps only in-frame clones here, not all; method: immunoSEQ multiplex PCR. The sample records nearly 2 million clones, about 95% being singletons. The material sequenced was naive CD8+ T cells sorted from blood. These receptors all come from a man between 18 and 29 years old in good health.

The count of this clone is one. The chain has TRBV9 and TRBJ2-7; 8 bases line up with TRBD1. Germline V gene lookup returns CDR1 SGDLS and CDR2 YYNGEE. V was clipped by 0 bases and J by 2 bases; unmatched bases: 7. The CDR3 loop spans 16 amino acids. The CDR3 loop is CASSVGSGTGTYEQYF. CDR3 DNA sequence: TGTGCCAGCAGCGTAGGCTCCGGGACAGGTACCTACGAGCAGTACTTC.

The chain recombines TRBV27 with TRBJ2-3, with D possibly being TRBD2 (7 bases). The CDR3 spans 14 residues. Per the germline V gene, CDR1 is MNHEY and CDR2 is SMNVEV (reference sequence). V lost 3 bases to trimming and J lost 4 bases, with 11 bases between them. The CDR3, as DNA: TGTGCCAGCAGTTTTGGGGGGGCCGCAGATACGCAGTATTTT. This gives the protein CASSFGGAADTQYF.

J is TRBJ1-1 and V is TRBV27; weak D call: TRBD1 (5 bases). The CDR3 has 16 residues. From germline, CDR1 is MNHEY and CDR2 SMNVEV (reference sequence). The V end lost 7 bases, the J end lost 1 base, and 19 bases lay between the germline ends. CDR3 protein: CASTQSAGIGNTEAFF. DNA of the CDR3: TGTGCCAGCACCCAAAGCGCAGGGATTGGGAACACTGAAGCTTTCTTT.

The chain recombines TRBV2 with TRBJ2-7; 11 bases are shared with TRBD1. V was pared by 3 bases and J by 4 bases, with 5 bases of the junction left unmatched. This CDR3 is built from 15 residues. CDR1 and CDR2 (germline): SNHLY, FYNNEI. This chain's CDR3 is CASSEGGTGGYEQYF. CDR3 DNA: TGTGCCAGCAGTGAGGGAGGGACAGGGGGGTACGAGCAGTACTTC.

The chain couples TRBV13 to TRBJ2-5, with TRBD1 identical over 8 bases. J lost 3 bases, V lost 6 bases, and 9 bases had no gene match. This CDR3 spans 15 amino acids. In germline, CDR1 is PRHDT, CDR2 FYEKMQ (reference sequence). The CDR3 DNA follows: TGTGCCAGCAGTCTGATCTCAGGGGGCGAAGAGACCCAGTACTTC. The encoded protein is CASSLISGGEETQYF.

The chain couples TRBV6-1 to TRBJ2-2, with D perhaps TRBD2 (5 bases). Trimming cost V 4 bases and J 4 bases, with 7 bases left between them. The CDR3 length is 13 residues. In germline, CDR1 is MNHNS, CDR2 SASEGT. The CDR3 loop is CASSAEGTGELFF. The CDR3 DNA follows: TGTGCCAGCAGTGCTGAGGGCACCGGGGAGCTGTTTTTT.

In its sample, this clone was seen once. The DNA for the CDR3 is TGTGCCAGCAGCGTAGGATTAGACCTCTCCTACGAGCAGTACTTC. Protein sequence: CASSVGLDLSYEQYF. The chain employs TRBV9 and TRBJ2-7; D is uncertain. The V and J ends lost 0 bases and 0 bases respectively, with 10 bases between them. The germline gives CDR1 SGDLS, CDR2 YYNGEE. The CDR3 extends over 15 amino acids.

V and J are TRBV5-1 and TRBJ2-7; 8 bases are shared with TRBD2. CDR3 size: 14 residues. Trimming at V came to 2 bases and at J to 2 bases, leaving 3 bases not matched to a gene. Germline CDR1 is SGHRS and CDR2 is YFSETQ. CDR3 region: CASSFTSGAYEQYF. For the CDR3, the DNA is TGCGCCAGCAGCTTCACTAGCGGCGCCTACGAGCAGTACTTC.

CDR3 residues: CASSLGLAGGEKNTGELFF. The CDR3 bases are TGTGCCAGCAGTCTGGGACTAGCGGGAGGTGAGAAGAACACCGGGGAGCTGTTTTTT. The gene calls are TRBV28 and TRBJ2-2, with 15 bases identical to TRBD2. CDR1 and CDR2 from the germline V gene are MDHEN and SYDVKM. CDR3 length equals 19 residues. J gave up 1 base and V 5 bases, and 8 bases lay outside the gene matches.

V is TRBV19 and J is TRBJ2-2; 7 bases line up with TRBD1. Germline V gene lookup returns CDR1 LNHDA and CDR2 SQIVND (reference sequence). CDR3 length: 15 residues. Trimming at V came to 2 bases and at J to 5 bases, leaving 5 bases not matched to a gene. The CDR3 nucleotides are TGTGCCAGTAGTATATTAGGGGGCTGGACCGGGGAGCTGTTTTTT. Amino acid sequence: CASSILGGWTGELFF.

The chain employs TRBV5-5 and TRBJ1-4, with TRBD1 matching over 7 bases. The V segment lost 1 base and the J segment 0 bases; nucleotides outside the gene matches: 3. The CDR3 runs to 16 residues. Germline V gene lookup returns CDR1 SGHKS and CDR2 YYEKEE (reference sequence). The CDR3 region has the DNA TGTGCCAGCAGCTTGTGGGACAGTGCAACTAATGAAAAACTGTTTTTT. This encodes CASSLWDSATNEKLFF.

The rearrangement uses TRBV4-1 and TRBJ2-5; D unresolved. Matching the DNA end better, TRBJ2-7 makes the J call doubtful. The germline CDR1 and CDR2 sequences are MGHRA and YSYEKL. The CDR3 loop spans 14 amino acids. The CDR3 here is CASSQVSTMYEQYF. In DNA, the CDR3 is TGCGCCAGCAGCCAAGTGTCTACCATGTACGAGCAGTACTTC.

This clone was detected once. This CDR3 reads CASSQAASGPTIFYEQYF. The CDR3 DNA sequence: TGCGCCAGCAGCCAAGCGGCTAGCGGACCTACTATCTTCTACGAGCAGTACTTC. The chain combines TRBV4-3 with TRBJ2-7, with TRBD2 matching over 7 bases. Germline values: CDR1 LGHNA, CDR2 YSLEER. The CDR3 has 18 residues. V gave up 1 base and J gave up 3 bases; unmatched junction bases: 15.

The chain couples TRBV7-9 to TRBJ2-1; D is uncertain. Per germline, CDR1 SEHNR and CDR2 FQNEAQ (reference sequence). This CDR3 is built from 15 residues. V lost 3 bases, J lost 8 bases, and 17 bases lay in between. This CDR3 is CASSLRLVGFDEQFF. The DNA for the CDR3 is TGTGCCAGCAGCTTGAGGCTAGTGGGCTTCGATGAGCAGTTCTTC.

This clone was detected once. V gene TRBV4-2 combines with J gene TRBJ2-7, with 8 bases fitting TRBD1. Germline V gives CDR1 LGHNA, CDR2 YNFKEQ. The CDR3 contains 14 residues. The trim removed 3 bases at V and 2 bases at J, leaving 3 bases unmatched. The DNA of the CDR3 is TGTGCCAGCAGCCAGGGACAGGCGGCCTACGAGCAGTACTTC. Translating gives CASSQGQAAYEQYF.

This chain connects TRBV28 to TRBJ1-1; D is possibly TRBD1 (5 bases). V lost 2 bases, J lost 5 bases, and 12 bases lay in between. Germline V gene sequence: CDR1 MDHEN, CDR2 SYDVKM. The CDR3 contains 14 residues. The CDR3 is CASSLGAGRTEAFF. For the CDR3, the DNA is TGTGCCAGCAGTTTAGGGGCGGGTCGGACTGAAGCTTTCTTT.

This sequence joins TRBV11-2 and TRBJ1-2; TRBD1 matches 11 bases. The V segment lost 5 bases and the J segment 4 bases; nucleotides outside the gene matches: 6. Germline assignment: CDR1 SGHAT and CDR2 FQNNGV. CDR3 length: 15 residues. CDR3 amino acids: CASSDGQGAIYGYTF. CDR3 sequence (DNA): TGTGCCAGCAGCGATGGACAGGGGGCGATCTATGGCTACACCTTC.

J is TRBJ2-2 and V is TRBV30; D is perhaps TRBD2 (7 bases). Trimming removed 3 bases at V and 2 bases at J, with 16 bases between. Germline CDR1 reads GTSNPN; CDR2 reads SVGIG (reference sequence). The CDR3 loop spans 16 amino acids. This CDR3 reads CAWSAQGGGNTGELFF. The CDR3 coding sequence is TGTGCCTGGAGCGCCCAGGGAGGGGGAAACACCGGGGAGCTGTTTTTT.

This clone was detected once. The rearrangement links TRBV7-3 to TRBJ2-5, with D perhaps assigned TRBD1 or TRBD2 (5 bases each). The V gene's germline CDR1 is SGHTA and CDR2 FQGTGA. The CDR3 consists of 14 residues. Deletions cut 4 bases from V and 4 bases from J, with 13 bases between. The CDR3 nucleotides read TGTGCCAGCAGCTGGGACCCCTGGGGAGAGACCCAGTACTTC. It is translated as CASSWDPWGETQYF.

This clone appeared once. The sample has other DNA sequences that encode this CDR3 too. This chain links TRBV4-3 with TRBJ2-5; TRBD2 might be the D (6 bases). The germline V and J ends were trimmed by 0 bases and 4 bases, with 12 bases remaining between them. Looked up from germline, CDR1 is LGHNA and CDR2 is YSLEER. The CDR3 loop spans 15 amino acids. CDR3 DNA sequence: TGCGCCAGCAGCCAAGATCGGGGACTCGGAGAGACCCAGTACTTC. It encodes CASSQDRGLGETQYF.

A note on this clone: This same CDR3 is encoded by further DNA sequences in the sample. The V call is TRBV13, the J call TRBJ2-7; no clear D gene. V lost 5 bases, J lost 0 bases, and 5 bases lay in between. This CDR3 comprises 12 residues. CDR1 is PRHDT, CDR2 FYEKMQ, per germline (reference sequence). DNA for the CDR3: TGTGCCAGCAGCACCAGCTCCTACGAGCAGTACTTC. Translated, it gives CASSTSSYEQYF.

A single count supports this clone. V usage is TRBV11-2 and J usage is TRBJ2-6; D remains ambiguous. The CDR3 runs to 17 residues. Germline assignment: CDR1 SGHAT and CDR2 FQNNGV. The V gene lost 2 bases and the J gene lost 7 bases, with 18 bases spanning the gap. The CDR3 here is CASSLSPGQAPANVLTF. DNA of the CDR3: TGTGCCAGCAGCTTATCCCCTGGGCAAGCACCAGCCAACGTCCTGACTTTC.

The gene calls are TRBV7-9 and TRBJ2-2; perhaps TRBD1 as D (6 bases). The length of the CDR3 is 14 residues. Germline assignment: CDR1 SEHNR and CDR2 FQNEAQ (reference sequence). Trimming left V 6 bases short and J 8 bases short, with 16 bases between. The CDR3 DNA reads TGTGCCAGCAGTCCACAGGGTCATGCGGGGGAGCTGTTTTTT. Translated, it gives CASSPQGHAGELFF.

V gene TRBV4-3 combines with J gene TRBJ2-3, with 11 bases fitting TRBD2. Germline trimming cut 2 bases from V and 4 bases from J; bases unmatched to any gene: 5. The CDR3 has 16 amino acids. Germline V gene sequence: CDR1 LGHNA, CDR2 YSLEER. The CDR3 protein is CASSQLLAGEADTQYF. DNA for the CDR3: TGCGCCAGCAGCCAACTACTAGCGGGAGAAGCAGATACGCAGTATTTT.

The J gene is TRBJ2-5, the V gene TRBV7-9; no definite D call. Germline loops: CDR1 SEHNR, CDR2 FQNEAQ (reference sequence). V lost 0 bases to trimming and J lost 4 bases, with 9 bases between them. There are 14 residues in the CDR3. The CDR3 nucleotides read TGTGCCAGCAGCTTAGCCCAGTCTCCAGAGACCCAGTACTTC. This encodes CASSLAQSPETQYF.

The chain uses TRBV7-9 and TRBJ2-5, with TRBD2 as a possible D gene (6 bases). With 2 bases removed from V and 4 bases from J, the gap between germline ends came to 8 bases. This CDR3 is 13 amino acids long. Germline CDR1 reads SEHNR; CDR2 reads FQNEAQ (reference sequence). The CDR3 DNA sequence: TGTGCCAGCAGCTTAATCGGGGGAGAGACCCAGTACTTC. Protein: CASSLIGGETQYF. Using reference TRBV7-9 and TRBJ2-5 for the parts outside the CDR3, the full variable domain is DTGVSQNPRHKITKRGQNVTFRCDPISEHNRLYWYRQTLGQGPEFLTYFQNEAQLEKSRLLSDRFSAERPKGSFSTLEIQRTEQGDSAMYLCASSLIGGETQYFGPGTRLLVL.

The chain carries TRBV11-2 and TRBJ2-1, with D maybe TRBD2 (6 bases). This CDR3 is 15 amino acids long. From germline, CDR1 is SGHAT and CDR2 FQNNGV. Trimming cost V 3 bases and J 3 bases, with 12 bases left between them. As DNA, the CDR3 is TGTGCCAGCAGCTTCGAGGGACTTTTCTACAATGAGCAGTTCTTC. Its protein is CASSFEGLFYNEQFF. Looking up the rest from reference TRBV11-2 and TRBJ2-1 gives the full variable domain: EAGVAQSPRYKIIEKRQSVAFWCNPISGHATLYWYQQILGQGPKLLIQFQNNGVVDDSQLPKDRFSAERLKGVDSTLKIQPAKLEDSAVYLCASSFEGLFYNEQFFGPGTRLTVL.